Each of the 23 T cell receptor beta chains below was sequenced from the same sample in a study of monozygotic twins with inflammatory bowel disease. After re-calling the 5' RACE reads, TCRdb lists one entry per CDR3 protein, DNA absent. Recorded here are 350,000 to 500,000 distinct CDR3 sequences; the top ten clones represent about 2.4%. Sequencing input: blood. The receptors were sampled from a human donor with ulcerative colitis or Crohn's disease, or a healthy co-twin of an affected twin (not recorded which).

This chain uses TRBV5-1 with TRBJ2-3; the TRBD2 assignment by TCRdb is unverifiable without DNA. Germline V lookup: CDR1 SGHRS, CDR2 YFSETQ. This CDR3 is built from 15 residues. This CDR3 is CASSLGSGVGDTQYF.

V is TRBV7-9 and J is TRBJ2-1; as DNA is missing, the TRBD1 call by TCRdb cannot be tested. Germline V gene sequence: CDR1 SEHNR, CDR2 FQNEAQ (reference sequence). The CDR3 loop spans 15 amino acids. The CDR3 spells CASSRPGGSGNEQFF.

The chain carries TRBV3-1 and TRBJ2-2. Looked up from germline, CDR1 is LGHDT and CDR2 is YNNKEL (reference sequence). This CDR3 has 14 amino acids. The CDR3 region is CASSQGRIIGELFF.

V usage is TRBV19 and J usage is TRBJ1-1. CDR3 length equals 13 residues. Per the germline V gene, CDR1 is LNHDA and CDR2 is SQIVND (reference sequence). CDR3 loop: CASSILPVTEAFF.

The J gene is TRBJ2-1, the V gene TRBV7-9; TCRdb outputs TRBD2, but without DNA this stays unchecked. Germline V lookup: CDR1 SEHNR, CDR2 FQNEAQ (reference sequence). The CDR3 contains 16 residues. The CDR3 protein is CASSPGLADTLNEQFF. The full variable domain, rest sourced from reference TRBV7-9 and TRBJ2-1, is DTGVSQNPRHKITKRGQNVTFRCDPISEHNRLYWYRQTLGQGPEFLTYFQNEAQLEKSRLLSDRFSAERPKGSFSTLEIQRTEQGDSAMYLCASSPGLADTLNEQFFGPGTRLTVL.

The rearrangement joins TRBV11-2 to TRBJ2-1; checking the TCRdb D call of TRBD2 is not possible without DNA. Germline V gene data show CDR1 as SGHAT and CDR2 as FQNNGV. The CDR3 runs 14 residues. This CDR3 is CASSNRETYNEQFF.

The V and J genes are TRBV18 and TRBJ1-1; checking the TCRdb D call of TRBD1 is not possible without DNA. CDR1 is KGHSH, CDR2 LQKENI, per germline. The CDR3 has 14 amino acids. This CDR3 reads CASSLQGSNTEAFF.

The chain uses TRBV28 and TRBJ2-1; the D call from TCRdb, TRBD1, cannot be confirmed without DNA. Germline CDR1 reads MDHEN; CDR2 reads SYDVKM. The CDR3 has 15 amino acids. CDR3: CASSDDGGHGNEQFF. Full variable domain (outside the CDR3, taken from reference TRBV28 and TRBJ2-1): DVKVTQSSRYLVKRTGEKVFLECVQDMDHENMFWYRQDPGLGLRLIYFSYDVKMKEKGDIPEGYSVSREKKERFSLILESASTNQTSMYLCASSDDGGHGNEQFFGPGTRLTVL.

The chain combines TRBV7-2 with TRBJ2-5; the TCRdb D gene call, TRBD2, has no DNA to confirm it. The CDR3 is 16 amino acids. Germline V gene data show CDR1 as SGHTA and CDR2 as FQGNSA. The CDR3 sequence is CASSLVLAGGPETQYF.

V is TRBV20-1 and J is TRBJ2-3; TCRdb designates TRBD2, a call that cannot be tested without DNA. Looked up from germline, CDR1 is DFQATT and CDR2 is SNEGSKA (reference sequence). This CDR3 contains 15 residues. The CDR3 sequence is CSAPRTGGPTDTQYF.

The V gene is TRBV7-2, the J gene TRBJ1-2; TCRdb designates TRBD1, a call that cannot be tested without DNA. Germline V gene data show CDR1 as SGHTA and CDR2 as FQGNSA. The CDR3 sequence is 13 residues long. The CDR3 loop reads CASSLSRVGSYTF.

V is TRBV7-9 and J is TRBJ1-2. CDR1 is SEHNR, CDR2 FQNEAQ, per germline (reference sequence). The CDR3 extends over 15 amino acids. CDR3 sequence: CASTPPVGTNYGYTF.

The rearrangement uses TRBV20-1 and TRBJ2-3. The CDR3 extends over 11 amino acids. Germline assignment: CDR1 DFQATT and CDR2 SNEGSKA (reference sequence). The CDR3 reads CSAIYTDTQYF.

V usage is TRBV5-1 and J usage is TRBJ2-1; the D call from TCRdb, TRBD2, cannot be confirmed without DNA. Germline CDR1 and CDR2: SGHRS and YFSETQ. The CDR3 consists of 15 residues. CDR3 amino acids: CASSSEREGYNEQFF.

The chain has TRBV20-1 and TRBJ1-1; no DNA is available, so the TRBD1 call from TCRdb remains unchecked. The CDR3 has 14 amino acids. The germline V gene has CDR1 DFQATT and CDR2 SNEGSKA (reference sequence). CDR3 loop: CSARGTGGETEAFF.

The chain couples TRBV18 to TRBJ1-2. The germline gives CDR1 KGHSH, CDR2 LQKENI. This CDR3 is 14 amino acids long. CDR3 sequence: CASSPQDNPYGYTF.

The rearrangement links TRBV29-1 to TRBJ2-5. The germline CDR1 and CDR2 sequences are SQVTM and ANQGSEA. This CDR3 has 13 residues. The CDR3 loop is CSVGGVLKETQYF.

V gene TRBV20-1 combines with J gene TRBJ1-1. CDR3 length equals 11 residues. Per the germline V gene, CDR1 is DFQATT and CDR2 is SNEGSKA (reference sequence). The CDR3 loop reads CSPKWNTEAFF.

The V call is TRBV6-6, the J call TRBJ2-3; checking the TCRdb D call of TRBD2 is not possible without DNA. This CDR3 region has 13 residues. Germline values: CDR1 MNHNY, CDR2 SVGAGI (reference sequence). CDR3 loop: CASRTSGVDTQYF.

The CDR3 loop is CSAGLAGVYEQYF. The V gene is TRBV20-1, the J gene TRBJ2-7; TCRdb's D gene call, TRBD2, goes unchecked for lack of DNA. The V gene's germline CDR1 is DFQATT and CDR2 SNEGSKA (reference sequence). This CDR3 is 13 amino acids long.

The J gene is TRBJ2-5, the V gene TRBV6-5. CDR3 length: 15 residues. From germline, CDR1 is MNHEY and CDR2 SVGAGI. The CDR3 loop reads CASSYGMGILETQYF.

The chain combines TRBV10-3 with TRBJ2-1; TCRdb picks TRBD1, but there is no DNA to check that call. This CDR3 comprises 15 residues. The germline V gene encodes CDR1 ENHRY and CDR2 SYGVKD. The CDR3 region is CANSRGASSYNEQFF.

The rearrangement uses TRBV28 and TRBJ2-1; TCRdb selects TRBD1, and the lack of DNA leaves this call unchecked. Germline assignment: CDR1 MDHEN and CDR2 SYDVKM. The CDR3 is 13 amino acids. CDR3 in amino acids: CASRDTGWNEQFF.